This T cell receptor beta chain was sequenced for a study of OX40 agonist ivuxolimab in advanced cancers. Produced via immunoSEQ multiplex PCR; TCRdb's table is partial and in-frame only. The table lists about 88,000 clones, around 83% of them singletons. Of note for this clone: As yet, its antigen is unknown. This sample includes further DNA sequences coding for the same CDR3.

Study findings and constraints: Clonal expansion was seen in CD4+ and CD8+ blood T cells by week 6 at 0.1 to 3.0 mg/kg.

The V gene lost 0 bases and the J gene lost 4 bases, with 2 bases spanning the gap. CDR3 length: 12 amino acids. CDR1 and CDR2 (germline): SGHTA, FQGNSA. This receptor was identified in an adult with an advanced solid tumor such as melanoma, head and neck, liver or kidney cancer. This material consisted of CD4+ or CD8+ T cells sorted from blood, taken in a trial of the OX40 agonist ivuxolimab. The chain couples TRBV7-2 to TRBJ2-3; unclear D gene. The CDR3 reads CASSLAADTQYF. The CDR3 bases are TGTGCCAGCAGCTTAGCAGCAGATACGCAGTATTTT.